The next 30 T cell receptor beta chains were all read from a single sample in a study of post-analysis software for immune sequencing data. Findings and limits, study-wide: When patients were compared with controls, a handful of TRBV segments were more frequent, TRBV5-6, TRBV5-1 and TRBV20-1 among them.

Which antigens these TCRs recognize remains unknown. TCR beta cDNA libraries had unique molecular identifiers. TCRdb analysed the PCR reads with MiXCR anew, one entry per CDR3 protein. Of 250,000 to 300,000 distinct CDR3 sequences listed, roughly a third are singletons. The sequenced material came from blood. The receptor set was obtained from a girl aged 5 to 17 with multiple sclerosis.

This clonotype has ten or more counts. The rearrangement links TRBV7-2 to TRBJ1-1; D might be TRBD1 (6 bases). V lost 7 bases and J 2 bases, leaving 14 bases between the germline ends. The CDR3 loop spans 14 amino acids. CDR1 and CDR2 from the germline V gene are SGHTA and FQGNSA. The CDR3 DNA sequence: TGTGCCAGCACCAGCGGGACACTCAACACTGAAGCTTTCTTT. Protein product: CASTSGTLNTEAFF. The full variable domain, with the rest looked up from reference TRBV7-2 and TRBJ1-1, is GAGVSQSPSNKVTEKGKDVELRCDPISGHTALYWYRQSLGQGLEFLIYFQGNSAPDKSGLPSDRFSAERTGGSVSTLTIQRTQQEDSAVYLCASTSGTLNTEAFFGQGTRLTVV.

This clonotype was recorded at least ten times. The V call is TRBV20-1, the J call TRBJ1-2, with TRBD1 identical over 11 bases. This CDR3 comprises 14 residues. Germline loops: CDR1 DFQATT, CDR2 SNEGSKA (reference sequence). Losses at the gene ends were 0 bases for V and 5 bases for J; bases not matched to a gene: 2. The CDR3 DNA is TGCAGTGCTAGAGATGGGACAGGGGGTTATGGCTACACCTTC. This encodes CSARDGTGGYGYTF.

This clonotype was picked up a small number of times. This sequence joins TRBV7-8 and TRBJ2-5; a weak D match, TRBD1 (6 bases). Trimming stripped 5 bases from V and 0 bases from J, with 16 bases between. The CDR3 covers 16 residues. CDR1 is SGHVS, CDR2 FQNEAQ, per germline. The CDR3: CASSLSSGAYQETQYF. The CDR3 coding sequence is TGTGCCAGCAGCCTAAGCTCAGGGGCTTACCAAGAGACCCAGTACTTC.

This clonotype was found a few times. V gene TRBV5-6 combines with J gene TRBJ2-1, with 12 bases identical to TRBD2. CDR1 is SGHDT and CDR2 is YYEEEE in the germline V gene. V shed 4 bases and J 6 bases; nucleotides not matched to a gene: 8. The length of the CDR3 is 16 residues. The CDR3 loop is CASSPNLAGGINEQFF. The CDR3 DNA is TGTGCCAGCAGCCCAAACCTAGCGGGGGGGATCAATGAGCAGTTCTTC.

This clonotype came up many times. The chain combines TRBV5-5 with TRBJ2-7; possible D gene TRBD1, 5 bases. Germline V gene sequence: CDR1 SGHKS, CDR2 YYEKEE (reference sequence). This CDR3 spans 11 amino acids. V was clipped by 4 bases and J by 9 bases, with 11 bases between them. Here the CDR3 DNA reads TGTGCCAGCAGCCCCCCCGACAGGCAGTACTTC. It yields the protein CASSPPDRQYF.

The rearrangement links TRBV5-1 to TRBJ2-4; no firm D call. The tail of the sequence fits TRBJ2-7 better, so the J call may be wrong. From germline, CDR1 is SGHRS and CDR2 YFSETQ. The length of the CDR3 is 13 residues. This chain's CDR3 is CASSLDLTYEQYF. Here the CDR3 DNA reads TGCGCCAGCAGCTTGGACCTTACCTACGAGCAGTACTTC.

Details on this clonotype: A much larger clone differs from this one at a single base, so this may be a read error. This chain links TRBV25-1 with TRBJ2-6; 7 bases are a match to TRBD2. In germline, CDR1 is MGHDK, CDR2 SYGVNS. V dropped 8 bases and J dropped 2; count of bases not matched to a gene: 9. The CDR3 is 16 residues long. The CDR3 reads CASGRGVGTGANVLTF. CDR3 in DNA: TGTGCCAGCGGGAGGGGCGTAGGGACTGGGGCCAACGTCCTGACTTTC.

CDR3 residues: CASKLPGSVDTEAFF. The CDR3 DNA reads TGTGCCAGCAAGCTACCGGGGTCCGTGGACACTGAAGCTTTCTTT. The chain couples TRBV7-8 to TRBJ1-1; D unresolved. V gave up 7 bases and J gave up 3 bases, with 18 bases separating them. This CDR3 region has 15 residues. The germline gives CDR1 SGHVS, CDR2 FQNEAQ.

This clonotype showed up many times. This chain joins TRBV6-6 and TRBJ2-3; 7 bases line up with TRBD1. The germline CDR1 and CDR2 sequences are MNHNY and SVGAGI (reference sequence). This CDR3 is built from 14 residues. V lost 4 bases, J lost 5 bases, and 6 bases stayed unmatched. CDR3 loop: CASSWGQQGDTQYF. The CDR3, as DNA: TGTGCCAGCAGTTGGGGACAGCAAGGAGATACGCAGTATTTT.

V is TRBV7-2 and J is TRBJ2-5; no clear D gene. CDR3 size: 15 residues. CDR1 SGHTA and CDR2 FQGNSA come from the germline V gene. Between the trimmed V and J ends, which lost 1 base and 2 bases, there was a span of 11 bases. In nucleotides, the CDR3 is TGTGCCAGCAGCTTAGATAGCAGGAAACAAGAGACCCAGTACTTC. As protein: CASSLDSRKQETQYF.

In the case of this clonotype: An end of the junction does not agree with germline; a read error may underlie this. This chain connects TRBV20-1 to TRBJ2-3, with D possibly being TRBD1 or TRBD2 (6 bases each). Germline CDR1 DFQATT, CDR2 SNEGSKA (reference sequence). This CDR3 comprises 15 residues. CDR3 sequence (DNA): TGCAGTGCCTCAAAGGGGGGAACGGTAACAGATACGCGGTATTTT. This gives the protein CSASKGGTVTDTRYF.

In this sample, this clonotype turned up many times. The CDR3: CASSFVLAGTYNEQFF. CDR3 sequence (DNA): TGTGCCAGCAGTTTTGTACTAGCGGGAACCTACAATGAGCAGTTCTTC. The genes are TRBV27 and TRBJ2-1; 10 nucleotides agree with TRBD2. CDR3 size: 16 residues. Germline CDR1 MNHEY, CDR2 SMNVEV (reference sequence). J gave up 2 bases and V 3 bases, and 4 bases lay outside the gene matches.

This clonotype was detected ten times or more. The chain links TRBV28 to TRBJ2-1, with D perhaps TRBD2 (7 bases). CDR3 length: 14 residues. Germline CDR1 and CDR2: MDHEN and SYDVKM. The germline V and J ends were trimmed by 6 bases and 7 bases, with 16 bases remaining between them. CDR3 bases: TGTGCCAGCAGCCCAACACGGGGGGCAAATGAGCAGTTCTTC. This codes for CASSPTRGANEQFF.

The CDR3: CASRGEVGRTEAFF. For the CDR3, the DNA is TGTGCCAGCCGCGGAGAGGTGGGGCGGACTGAAGCTTTCTTT. V gene TRBV6-5 combines with J gene TRBJ1-1; possible D gene TRBD1, 5 bases. V was clipped by 8 bases and J by 5 bases, with 18 bases between them. CDR1 MNHEY and CDR2 SVGAGI come from the germline V gene. This CDR3 is built from 14 residues.

The chain links TRBV4-2 to TRBJ1-1; 7 nucleotides agree with TRBD1. The junction had 13 bases not matched to a gene; V was cut back by 5 bases and J by 7 bases. The CDR3 loop spans 15 amino acids. The V gene's germline CDR1 is LGHNA and CDR2 YNFKEQ. The CDR3 bases are TGTGCCAGCAGCACCTCCCTCCGGAGACAGGGTGAAGCTTTCTTT. This sequence encodes CASSTSLRRQGEAFF.

The V and J genes are TRBV2 and TRBJ1-5; D might be TRBD1 (6 bases). Trimming removed 6 bases from V and 3 bases from J, with 15 bases in between. This CDR3 contains 15 residues. Germline-derived CDR1 and CDR2 are SNHLY and FYNNEI. CDR3 residues: CASRLDSGLNQPQHF. As DNA, the CDR3 is TGTGCCAGCAGATTGGACAGTGGCCTCAATCAGCCCCAGCATTTT.

This chain joins TRBV29-1 and TRBJ2-1, with D perhaps TRBD1 or TRBD2 (6 bases each). Germline loops: CDR1 SQVTM, CDR2 ANQGSEA. This CDR3 has 13 amino acids. V was trimmed by 3 bases and J by 13 bases, leaving 19 bases between them. The CDR3 coding sequence is TGCAGCGTTGAGGGAGTCCCAGGGGAGGTTCAGTTCTTC. It translates to CSVEGVPGEVQFF.

The rearrangement links TRBV20-1 to TRBJ2-1; D is unresolved. The V end lost 5 bases, the J end lost 4 bases, and 12 bases lay between the germline ends. The germline CDR1 and CDR2 sequences are DFQATT and SNEGSKA (reference sequence). This CDR3 region has 13 residues. CDR3 DNA: TGCAGTGCTCAGAGACCGGATTACAATGAGCAGTTCTTC. Protein: CSAQRPDYNEQFF.

The chain links TRBV5-1 to TRBJ1-2, with D tentatively TRBD1 (5 bases). The CDR3 has 14 amino acids. Germline CDR1 and CDR2: SGHRS and YFSETQ. With 3 bases removed from V and 5 bases from J, the gap between germline ends came to 14 bases. The CDR3 DNA is TGCGCCAGCAGCTGGGAAGCAGGGAAGTATGGCTACACCTTC. This encodes CASSWEAGKYGYTF. Looking up the rest from reference TRBV5-1 and TRBJ1-2 gives the full variable domain: KAGVTQTPRYLIKTRGQQVTLSCSPISGHRSVSWYQQTPGQGLQFLFEYFSETQRNKGNFPGRFSGRQFSNSRSEMNVSTLELGDSALYLCASSWEAGKYGYTFGSGTRLTVV.

Points on this clonotype: A much larger clone is a single base away; this may be a read error. The chain has TRBV4-2 and TRBJ2-3; 12 bases align to TRBD2. This CDR3 region has 19 residues. V was clipped by 4 bases and J by 0 bases; unmatched bases: 11. Germline V gene lookup returns CDR1 LGHNA and CDR2 YNFKEQ. The chain's CDR3 is CASSPRPMTSGSSTDTQYF. The CDR3 DNA follows: TGTGCCAGCAGCCCCAGGCCCATGACTAGCGGGAGTAGCACAGATACGCAGTATTTT.

This sequence joins TRBV24-1 and TRBJ2-3; D is unclear. V lost 10 bases and J lost 0, with 16 bases in between. Germline CDR1 reads KGHDR; CDR2 reads SFDVKD. The CDR3 is made up of 15 amino acids. In DNA form, the CDR3 reads TGTGCCACTGGTGACATCGCAATTAGCACAGATACGCAGTATTTT. It codes for CATGDIAISTDTQYF.

This clonotype was seen repeatedly, ten times or more. The CDR3 protein is CASSRMGIEETQYF. The CDR3 DNA follows: TGTGCCAGCAGTAGAATGGGGATAGAAGAGACCCAGTACTTC. The chain uses TRBV12-3 or TRBV12-4 and TRBJ2-5; D call uncertain. The length of the CDR3 is 14 residues. The V and J ends lost 5 bases and 3 bases respectively, with 13 bases between them.

This clonotype was detected many times. The chain uses TRBV7-7 and TRBJ1-1, with 10 bases identical to TRBD1. This CDR3 comprises 14 residues. Germline assignment: CDR1 SSHAT and CDR2 FNYEAQ (reference sequence). The V and J ends lost 3 bases and 7 bases, in that order; junction bases with no gene match: 5. DNA for the CDR3: TGTGCCAGCAGCTTCGGACAGGGGGAAGGTGAAGCTTTCTTT. Amino acid sequence: CASSFGQGEGEAFF.

This clonotype was counted ten times or more. The V call is TRBV6-1, the J call TRBJ1-2; possibly TRBD1 for D (5 bases). V dropped 3 bases and J dropped 4 bases, with 21 bases sitting between them. The V gene's germline CDR1 is MNHNS and CDR2 SASEGT. This CDR3 has 17 residues. The CDR3 loop reads CASSDGGAGASLYGYTF. The CDR3 bases are TGTGCCAGCAGTGACGGCGGCGCCGGGGCCTCTCTCTATGGCTACACCTTC.

This clonotype showed up many times. The chain is built from TRBV2 and TRBJ2-1, with a weak D call TRBD1 (5 bases). The V and J ends lost 1 base and 7 bases respectively, with 11 bases between them. CDR1 is SNHLY and CDR2 is FYNNEI in the germline V gene. The CDR3 is 14 amino acids. This CDR3 is CASSEGWGTNEQFF. For the CDR3, the DNA is TGTGCCAGCAGTGAAGGTTGGGGCACAAATGAGCAGTTCTTC. The full variable domain, its missing parts supplied by reference TRBV2 and TRBJ2-1, is EPEVTQTPSHQVTQMGQEVILRCVPISNHLYFYWYRQILGQKVEFLVSFYNNEISEKSEIFDDQFSVERPDGSNFTLKIRSTKLEDSAMYFCASSEGWGTNEQFFGPGTRLTVL.

Points on this clonotype: This may come from a read error, since a much larger clone is one base off. The rearrangement uses TRBV29-1 and TRBJ1-1; 7 nucleotides line up with TRBD1. CDR3 size: 13 residues. From germline, CDR1 is SQVTM and CDR2 ANQGSEA. Germline trimming cut 4 bases from V and 10 bases from J; bases unmatched to any gene: 12. The CDR3 nucleotides are TGCAGCGTTGGGGGACAGAACCATCCTGGAGCTTTCTTT. As protein: CSVGGQNHPGAFF.

This clonotype was seen only once. This chain links TRBV12-5 with TRBJ1-2; weak D call: TRBD1 (5 bases). Germline V gene lookup returns CDR1 LGHNT and CDR2 FRNRAP. The CDR3 has 14 amino acids. V dropped 6 bases and J dropped 6 bases, with 17 bases sitting between them. The chain's CDR3 is CASGWGSTEDGYTF. The CDR3 nucleotides are TGTGCTAGTGGGTGGGGGTCAACCGAGGATGGCTACACCTTC.

The chain is built from TRBV5-1 and TRBJ2-2; maybe TRBD1 (6 bases). The germline V gene has CDR1 SGHRS and CDR2 YFSETQ. This CDR3 region has 16 residues. V shed 0 bases and J shed 5 bases, with 14 bases lying between them. CDR3 in DNA: TGCGCCAGCAGCTTGGAGGCAGGGGATGGAACCGGGGAGCTGTTTTTT. Its protein is CASSLEAGDGTGELFF.

This clonotype has ten or more counts. This sequence joins TRBV25-1 and TRBJ2-3; D might be TRBD1 (5 bases). The germline V gene has CDR1 MGHDK and CDR2 SYGVNS. V lost 1 base and J lost 2, with 16 bases in between. The CDR3 spans 17 residues. CDR3 loop: CASSESTVRGTTDTQYF. The CDR3 bases are TGTGCCAGCAGTGAATCAACGGTTAGGGGAACCACAGATACGCAGTATTTT.

This chain connects TRBV20-1 to TRBJ1-2, with 8 bases lining up with TRBD1. Germline lookup yields CDR1 DFQATT and CDR2 SNEGSKA (reference sequence). V dropped 3 bases and J dropped 6; count of bases not matched to a gene: 9. This CDR3 region has 14 residues. CDR3 loop: CSASRDRYYDGYTF. The DNA for the CDR3 is TGCAGTGCTAGTCGGGACAGGTATTATGATGGCTACACCTTC.